A selection of T cell receptor beta chains follows, all from one sample in a study of radiation and T cells in renal cell carcinoma. Assay: immunoSEQ multiplex PCR; the TCRdb copy retains only in-frame clones and omits some. This table has around 86,000 clones, 80% to 90% appearing once. The starting material was blood, obtained from a patient whose treatment included radiotherapy and nephrectomy. The source of these receptors is a woman aged 50 to 60 with renal cell carcinoma. The CDR3 runs from the conserved cysteine through the conserved F or W. Fields, in order: D gene, J gene, V gene, clone size, CDR3 protein, CDR3 DNA. The D gene is left open where the match is weak. A row's size may be missing; if present it is once, few, many or a size class.

d_gene: TRBD1; j_gene: TRBJ2-7; v_gene: TRBV6-5; abundance: NA; CDR3aa: CASSYSGTGDEQYF; CDR3nt: TGTGCCAGCAGTTACTCCGGGACAGGGGACGAGCAGTACTTC
d_gene: NA; j_gene: TRBJ2-1; v_gene: TRBV7-3; abundance: NA; CDR3aa: CASSPQVGATYNEQFF; CDR3nt: TGTGCCAGCAGCCCACAAGTCGGGGCAACCTACAATGAGCAGTTCTTC
d_gene: TRBD1; j_gene: TRBJ1-1; v_gene: TRBV6-6; abundance: few; CDR3aa: CASCRGVSTEAFF; CDR3nt: TGTGCCAGCTGCAGGGGGGTTAGCACTGAAGCTTTCTTT
d_gene: NA; j_gene: TRBJ2-7; v_gene: TRBV23-1; abundance: NA; CDR3aa: CASSQALLREQYF; CDR3nt: TGCGCCAGCAGTCAGGCACTCCTCCGCGAGCAGTACTTC
d_gene: TRBD2; j_gene: TRBJ2-3; v_gene: TRBV4-1; abundance: NA; CDR3aa: CASSQDSGGTDTQYF; CDR3nt: TGCGCCAGCAGCCAAGATAGCGGGGGCACAGATACGCAGTATTTT
d_gene: NA; j_gene: TRBJ2-1; v_gene: TRBV28; abundance: NA; CDR3aa: CASSLPRSHNEQFF; CDR3nt: TGTGCCAGCAGTTTACCACGGTCCCACAATGAGCAGTTCTTC
d_gene: TRBD1; j_gene: TRBJ2-7; v_gene: TRBV28; abundance: NA; CDR3aa: CASNTQGAYEQYF; CDR3nt: TGTGCCAGCAACACACAGGGGGCCTACGAGCAGTACTTC
d_gene: TRBD1; j_gene: TRBJ1-2; v_gene: TRBV6-5; abundance: NA; CDR3aa: CASSWDRSLNYGYTF; CDR3nt: TGTGCCAGCAGTTGGGACAGGAGCCTTAACTATGGCTACACCTTC
d_gene: NA; j_gene: TRBJ1-2; v_gene: TRBV5-5; abundance: NA; CDR3aa: CASSLVGQTYGYTF; CDR3nt: TGTGCCAGCAGCTTGGTTGGACAGACCTATGGCTACACCTTC
d_gene: NA; j_gene: TRBJ1-2; v_gene: TRBV2; abundance: NA; CDR3aa: CASSEQGPYGYTF; CDR3nt: TGTGCCAGCAGTGAACAGGGGCCCTATGGCTACACCTTC
d_gene: NA; j_gene: TRBJ1-1; v_gene: TRBV29-1; abundance: few; CDR3aa: CSAYRLDTEAFF; CDR3nt: TGCAGCGCGTACAGGTTGGACACTGAAGCTTTCTTT
d_gene: NA; j_gene: TRBJ2-7; v_gene: TRBV27; abundance: NA; CDR3aa: CASFRVATYEQYF; CDR3nt: TGTGCCAGCTTCAGGGTTGCTACCTACGAGCAGTACTTC
d_gene: NA; j_gene: TRBJ1-1; v_gene: TRBV4-1; abundance: NA; CDR3aa: CASSQRTGFWDRMNTEAFF; CDR3nt: TGCGCCAGCAGCCAGCGAACAGGTTTCTGGGATCGTATGAACACTGAAGCTTTCTTT
d_gene: NA; j_gene: TRBJ2-1; v_gene: TRBV5-1; abundance: NA; CDR3aa: CASSLPGLKSNEQFF; CDR3nt: TGCGCCAGCAGCTTGCCGGGCCTCAAGTCCAATGAGCAGTTCTTC
d_gene: TRBD1; j_gene: TRBJ1-1; v_gene: TRBV5-1; abundance: NA; CDR3aa: CASSLGDRVLTEAFF; CDR3nt: TGCGCCAGCAGCTTGGGGGACAGGGTTCTCACTGAAGCTTTCTTT
d_gene: TRBD1; j_gene: TRBJ1-2; v_gene: TRBV7-2; abundance: NA; CDR3aa: CASSLSRTGPGYTF; CDR3nt: TGTGCCAGCAGCCTATCCCGGACAGGTCCTGGCTACACCTTC
d_gene: NA; j_gene: TRBJ2-2; v_gene: TRBV11-3; abundance: NA; CDR3aa: CASSLSGAGELFF; CDR3nt: TGTGCCAGCAGCTTGTCGGGGGCCGGGGAGCTGTTTTTT
d_gene: TRBD2; j_gene: TRBJ2-5; v_gene: TRBV11-2; abundance: NA; CDR3aa: CASSLGTSGAQETQYF; CDR3nt: TGTGCCAGCAGCCTGGGGACTAGCGGGGCCCAAGAGACCCAGTACTTC
d_gene: TRBD1; j_gene: TRBJ1-5; v_gene: TRBV27; abundance: few; CDR3aa: CASSPNPQGARQPQHF; CDR3nt: TGTGCCAGCAGTCCCAACCCTCAGGGGGCGAGGCAGCCCCAGCATTTT
d_gene: TRBD1; j_gene: TRBJ2-7; v_gene: TRBV7-9; abundance: NA; CDR3aa: CASSAPGQGIDEQYF; CDR3nt: TGTGCCAGCAGCGCACCGGGACAGGGAATCGACGAGCAGTACTTC
d_gene: NA; j_gene: TRBJ1-5; v_gene: TRBV30; abundance: NA; CDR3aa: CAWSVWGDNQPQHF; CDR3nt: TGTGCCTGGAGTGTATGGGGGGACAATCAGCCCCAGCATTTT
d_gene: NA; j_gene: TRBJ2-7; v_gene: TRBV19; abundance: once; CDR3aa: CASSLGEGPYEQYF; CDR3nt: TGTGCCAGTAGCCTGGGTGAGGGGCCCTACGAGCAGTACTTC
d_gene: TRBD1; j_gene: TRBJ2-1; v_gene: TRBV14; abundance: NA; CDR3aa: CASSQGAGKGSYNEQFF; CDR3nt: TGTGCCAGCAGTCAGGGGGCGGGGAAGGGCTCCTACAATGAGCAGTTCTTC
d_gene: NA; j_gene: TRBJ2-7; v_gene: TRBV6-5; abundance: NA; CDR3aa: CASSRTRRTSYEQYF; CDR3nt: TGTGCCAGCAGCCGGACCAGGAGGACCTCCTACGAGCAGTACTTC
d_gene: TRBD2; j_gene: TRBJ2-5; v_gene: TRBV7-3; abundance: NA; CDR3aa: CASSLLAGGPFRETQYF; CDR3nt: TGTGCCAGCAGCCTCCTAGCGGGAGGGCCCTTTCGAGAGACCCAGTACTTC
d_gene: TRBD2; j_gene: TRBJ2-7; v_gene: TRBV6-6; abundance: few; CDR3aa: CASNPRGGNEQYF; CDR3nt: TGTGCCAGCAATCCTCGCGGGGGAAACGAGCAGTACTTC
d_gene: NA; j_gene: TRBJ2-7; v_gene: TRBV20-1; abundance: NA; CDR3aa: CSARTGDEQYF; CDR3nt: TGCAGTGCTAGAACGGGGGACGAGCAGTACTTC
d_gene: TRBD2; j_gene: TRBJ2-5; v_gene: TRBV9; abundance: NA; CDR3aa: CASSVSASGGQETQYF; CDR3nt: TGTGCCAGCAGCGTATCCGCTAGCGGGGGGCAAGAGACCCAGTACTTC
d_gene: TRBD1; j_gene: TRBJ1-6; v_gene: TRBV5-4; abundance: NA; CDR3aa: CASSPRVDRLSPLHF; CDR3nt: TGTGCCAGCAGCCCCAGGGTGGACAGGTTGTCACCCCTCCACTTT
d_gene: NA; j_gene: TRBJ2-6; v_gene: TRBV4-1; abundance: NA; CDR3aa: CASSQEGAMGANVLTF; CDR3nt: TGCGCCAGCAGCCAAGAGGGGGCAATGGGGGCCAACGTCCTGACTTTC
d_gene: TRBD1; j_gene: TRBJ2-3; v_gene: TRBV6-1; abundance: once; CDR3aa: CASSEGTGPTDTQYF; CDR3nt: TGTGCCAGCAGTGAAGGGACAGGGCCCACAGATACGCAGTATTTT
d_gene: NA; j_gene: TRBJ1-3; v_gene: TRBV30; abundance: NA; CDR3aa: CAWSPLKSGNTIYF; CDR3nt: TGTGCCTGGAGTCCCTTGAAGTCTGGAAACACCATATATTTT
d_gene: TRBD2; j_gene: TRBJ2-5; v_gene: TRBV30; abundance: NA; CDR3aa: CSSGGRETQYF; CDR3nt: TGTAGTAGCGGGGGGCGGGAGACCCAGTACTTC
d_gene: NA; j_gene: TRBJ1-2; v_gene: TRBV6-5; abundance: NA; CDR3aa: CASSFSTWGARDGYTF; CDR3nt: TGTGCCAGCAGTTTCTCTACTTGGGGGGCTCGTGATGGCTACACCTTC
d_gene: NA; j_gene: TRBJ2-2; v_gene: TRBV7-6; abundance: NA; CDR3aa: CASSSWGGRGTGELFF; CDR3nt: TGTGCCAGCAGCTCCTGGGGGGGCCGAGGCACCGGGGAGCTGTTTTTT
d_gene: TRBD2; j_gene: TRBJ2-7; v_gene: TRBV15; abundance: NA; CDR3aa: CATSRDGTSGWKYF; CDR3nt: TGTGCCACCAGCAGAGATGGGACTAGCGGGTGGAAGTACTTC
d_gene: NA; j_gene: TRBJ2-5; v_gene: TRBV7-2; abundance: once; CDR3aa: CASSLEEGIETQYF; CDR3nt: TGTGCCAGCAGCTTAGAGGAGGGAATAGAGACCCAGTACTTC
d_gene: NA; j_gene: TRBJ2-1; v_gene: TRBV7-7; abundance: NA; CDR3aa: CASSALPGDGLYNEQFF; CDR3nt: TGTGCCAGCAGCGCACTACCGGGAGACGGGCTATACAATGAGCAGTTCTTC
d_gene: NA; j_gene: TRBJ1-1; v_gene: TRBV10-3; abundance: NA; CDR3aa: CAISQGLGDTEAFF; CDR3nt: TGTGCCATCAGCCAGGGACTCGGGGACACTGAAGCTTTCTTT
d_gene: NA; j_gene: TRBJ1-4; v_gene: TRBV10-3; abundance: NA; CDR3aa: CAISVHSNEELFF; CDR3nt: TGTGCCATCAGTGTTCACAGTAATGAAGAACTGTTTTTT
d_gene: TRBD1; j_gene: TRBJ2-2; v_gene: TRBV14; abundance: NA; CDR3aa: CASGRQGWNTGELFF; CDR3nt: TGTGCCAGCGGACGACAGGGCTGGAACACCGGGGAGCTGTTTTTT
d_gene: NA; j_gene: TRBJ1-3; v_gene: TRBV18; abundance: NA; CDR3aa: CASSPTADSSGNTIYF; CDR3nt: TGTGCCAGCTCACCTACTGCGGACAGCTCTGGAAACACCATATATTTT
d_gene: TRBD1; j_gene: TRBJ1-1; v_gene: TRBV19; abundance: NA; CDR3aa: CASRQQGEAFF; CDR3nt: TGTGCCAGTAGGCAACAGGGGGAAGCTTTCTTT
d_gene: TRBD1; j_gene: TRBJ1-1; v_gene: TRBV28; abundance: once; CDR3aa: CASSPLGQGMAEAFF; CDR3nt: TGTGCCAGCAGTCCCTTAGGACAGGGTATGGCTGAAGCTTTCTTT
d_gene: NA; j_gene: TRBJ2-7; v_gene: TRBV30; abundance: NA; CDR3aa: CAWSPRGWYPREQYF; CDR3nt: TGTGCCTGGAGTCCCCGGGGGTGGTATCCTAGGGAGCAGTACTTC
d_gene: TRBD1; j_gene: TRBJ2-7; v_gene: TRBV7-2; abundance: NA; CDR3aa: CASSLRTGYNSYEQYF; CDR3nt: TGTGCCAGCAGCTTACGGACAGGGTATAACTCCTACGAGCAGTACTTC
d_gene: NA; j_gene: TRBJ1-3; v_gene: TRBV19; abundance: few; CDR3aa: CASSGPEPGNTIYF; CDR3nt: TGTGCCAGTAGTGGTCCCGAGCCTGGAAACACCATATATTTT
d_gene: TRBD1; j_gene: TRBJ2-7; v_gene: TRBV10-3; abundance: once; CDR3aa: CAIWTGSNGSYEQYF; CDR3nt: TGTGCCATTTGGACAGGGAGTAACGGCTCCTACGAGCAGTACTTC
d_gene: NA; j_gene: TRBJ2-7; v_gene: TRBV7-2; abundance: NA; CDR3aa: CASSGALGSYEQYF; CDR3nt: TGTGCCAGCAGTGGAGCCCTCGGCTCCTACGAGCAGTACTTC
d_gene: NA; j_gene: TRBJ2-5; v_gene: TRBV16; abundance: NA; CDR3aa: CASTEAGMGPRWETQYF; CDR3nt: TGTGCCAGCACCGAGGCAGGGATGGGGCCTCGATGGGAGACCCAGTACTTC
d_gene: TRBD1; j_gene: TRBJ2-7; v_gene: TRBV30; abundance: NA; CDR3aa: CAWGTGAYEQYF; CDR3nt: TGTGCCTGGGGGACAGGGGCCTACGAGCAGTACTTC
d_gene: NA; j_gene: TRBJ1-2; v_gene: TRBV30; abundance: NA; CDR3aa: CAWIQDGYYGYTF; CDR3nt: TGTGCCTGGATCCAGGACGGATACTATGGCTACACCTTC
d_gene: NA; j_gene: TRBJ2-1; v_gene: TRBV7-6; abundance: NA; CDR3aa: CASSLQGLEQFF; CDR3nt: TGTGCCAGCAGCTTACAGGGGCTTGAGCAGTTCTTC
d_gene: TRBD2; j_gene: TRBJ2-5; v_gene: TRBV6-1; abundance: NA; CDR3aa: CATTRDGGFETQYF; CDR3nt: TGTGCCACCACCCGGGACGGGGGGTTTGAGACCCAGTACTTC
d_gene: NA; j_gene: TRBJ2-5; v_gene: TRBV5-1; abundance: NA; CDR3aa: CASSLQGETERGETQYF; CDR3nt: TGCGCCAGCAGCTTACAAGGGGAGACCGAACGGGGGGAGACCCAGTACTTC